A single T cell receptor beta chain is shown here with its context. This sample is drawn from a study of blood T cell repertoires in COVID-19. Study-level background: The cDNA or gDNA used as material had been derived from T cells, B-cell-depleted T cells, or PBMCs.

Trimming at V came to 0 bases and at J to 0 bases, leaving 7 bases not matched to a gene. Germline V gene lookup returns CDR1 SGHDT and CDR2 YYEEEE. This CDR3 has 18 amino acids. Per the original data handling: Estimation of nucleated cell counts relied on the amplification of reference gene primers. Some clones are missing from TCRdb's copy, which holds only in-frame ones; the method was immunoSEQ multiplex PCR. V, J and clone size are those of that table, while D and trimming were read from the DNA. The sample holds 140,000 or so clones; 84% are singletons and the top ten take 4.8%. The rearrangement joins TRBV5-6 to TRBJ2-1, with TRBD2 identical over 9 bases. This sequence was found in a human donor in a cohort sampled during active COVID-19. The sequenced sample was peripheral blood. CDR3 in DNA: TGTGCCAGCAGCTTGGATAGCGGGGGAACCCGCTCCTACAATGAGCAGTTCTTC. It codes for CASSLDSGGTRSYNEQFF.